Listed below are T cell receptor beta chains from one sample, sequenced in a study of radiotherapy plus CTLA-4 blockade in lung cancer. Repertoires were generated with immunoSEQ multiplex PCR, while TCRdb's copy carries only in-frame clones and drops some. The data hold nearly 95,000 clones, with roughly four fifths observed a single time. Sequencing used peripheral blood, obtained from a patient treated with radiotherapy plus ipilimumab. The receptors come from a human donor with non-small cell lung cancer that progressed on radiotherapy plus ipilimumab. CDR3s include the opening cysteine and the closing phenylalanine or tryptophan. A D gene is named only where the DNA matches it firmly. A clone size is listed for some rows: how often the clone was seen (once, few, many), or a class if it is expanded.

DNA	CDR3	J	length	D	size	V
TGTGCCAGCACCCGTGGTGGGGGACAGATATACGAGCAGTACTTC	CASTRGGGQIYEQYF	TRBJ2-7	15	TRBD1	NA	TRBV5-6
TGCAGCGCACCAACCCAGGGAAAGCAGTTCTTC	CSAPTQGKQFF	TRBJ2-1	11	NA	NA	TRBV29-1
TGTGCCAGCAGCCCCTTAACCGGGCAGTTCTTC	CASSPLTGQFF	TRBJ2-1	11	NA	NA	TRBV7-9
TGTGCCAGCACGTATGGGGACAACTATGGCTACACCTTC	CASTYGDNYGYTF	TRBJ1-2	13	NA	NA	TRBV28
TGCGCCAGCAGCTTGGAGGTTCGGAGCTCCTACAATGAGCAGTTCTTC	CASSLEVRSSYNEQFF	TRBJ2-1	16	NA	NA	TRBV5-1
TGTGCCAGCAGCCTTAGCGGTACCACAGATACGCAGTATTTT	CASSLSGTTDTQYF	TRBJ2-3	14	NA	NA	TRBV7-3
TGCGCCAGCAGCTTGGTTGGGACAGGGGGCGCCGAGACCCAGTACTTC	CASSLVGTGGAETQYF	TRBJ2-5	16	TRBD1	NA	TRBV5-1
TGTGCCAGCAGCCTGCCCTCCGGCCCCGGGAACACTGAAGCTTTCTTT	CASSLPSGPGNTEAFF	TRBJ1-1	16	NA	once	TRBV7-6
TGTGCTAGTGCCGGGATGGGGGAGTACAATGAGCAGTTCTTC	CASAGMGEYNEQFF	TRBJ2-1	14	NA	NA	TRBV12-5
TGCGCCAGCAGCTTGGGACTAGCGGGGGACCTAGATACGCAGTATTTT	CASSLGLAGDLDTQYF	TRBJ2-3	16	TRBD2	few	TRBV5-1
TGTGCCAGCAGCTTGAGGTCAGGGGGCGGCTATGGCTACACCTTC	CASSLRSGGGYGYTF	TRBJ1-2	15	TRBD1	NA	TRBV5-4
TGTGCCAGCAGCAGAGGACAGAGACACAATCAGCCCCAGCATTTT	CASSRGQRHNQPQHF	TRBJ1-5	15	NA	NA	TRBV7-9
TGTGCCAGCAGCAAAGACAGGGGGCGAGGCTACACCTTC	CASSKDRGRGYTF	TRBJ1-2	13	TRBD1	NA	TRBV5-6
TGTGCCAGCAGTCGACAATTAGGCATCACTGAAGCTTTCTTT	CASSRQLGITEAFF	TRBJ1-1	14	NA	NA	TRBV6-5
TGCGCCAGCAGCTTGGACCTTCCCCGGATAAGCACCGGGGAGCTGTTTTTT	CASSLDLPRISTGELFF	TRBJ2-2	17	NA	NA	TRBV5-1
TGCGCCAGCAGCGAGCAATTATACAATGAGCAGTTCTTC	CASSEQLYNEQFF	TRBJ2-1	13	NA	NA	TRBV5-1
TGTGCCAGCATACTAGCGGGAGGGCCAGATACGCAGTATTTT	CASILAGGPDTQYF	TRBJ2-3	14	TRBD2	NA	TRBV6-1
TGTGCCAGCAGCGTAGGCGGACTAGCGGGAGAGGGCGAGCAGTTCTTC	CASSVGGLAGEGEQFF	TRBJ2-1	16	TRBD2	NA	TRBV9
TGTGCCTGGAGTATTTCCGGGACTGTATACAATGAGCAGTTCTTC	CAWSISGTVYNEQFF	TRBJ2-1	15	NA	NA	TRBV30
TGTGCCAGCAGCTTAGGGAGCGTGAGCACAGATACGCAGTATTTT	CASSLGSVSTDTQYF	TRBJ2-3	15	NA	few	TRBV7-9
TGTGCCAGCAGTGACAGACTTCCAACTGGAAACACCATATATTTT	CASSDRLPTGNTIYF	TRBJ1-3	15	NA	NA	TRBV6-1
TGTGCCTGGAGTGTCGGAGGGGGGTACGAGCAGTACTTC	CAWSVGGGYEQYF	TRBJ2-7	13	NA	NA	TRBV30
TGTGCCAGCAGCTTACCGGCGGTGGTAGCGGGAAACACCGGGGAGCTGTTTTTT	CASSLPAVVAGNTGELFF	TRBJ2-2	18	TRBD2	NA	TRBV7-6
TGTGCCGCCTCCCAGGGGGACTCCTACAATGAGCAGTTCTTC	CAASQGDSYNEQFF	TRBJ2-1	14	TRBD1	NA	TRBV19
TGTGCCAGCAGTTACTCACAGGGGGCGAACACTGAAGCTTTCTTT	CASSYSQGANTEAFF	TRBJ1-1	15	TRBD1	NA	TRBV6-6
TGTGCCAGCAGCTTCGGGACAGGGCTTACAGATACGCAGTATTTT	CASSFGTGLTDTQYF	TRBJ2-3	15	TRBD1	NA	TRBV7-3